The 27 T cell receptor beta chains reported below all come from one sample, sequenced in a study of blood T cells in healthy people across ages. Then a second PCR, running roughly 7 to 11 cycles, was carried out with a sample-barcoded 5' primer and a J-beta primer mix. From the 5' RACE reads, TCRdb called clonotypes with MiXCR, one entry per CDR3 protein. The sample consists of 550,000 to 800,000 distinct CDR3 sequences, roughly 30% of them appearing once. Sequencing was done on a sample of blood. These receptors came from an elderly woman in good health.

This clonotype was picked up a small number of times. CDR3 region: CASSQDWGSSPGKTEAFF. The CDR3 nucleotides read TGTGCCAGCAGCCAAGATTGGGGATCATCCCCCGGTAAGACTGAAGCTTTCTTT. The chain recombines TRBV3-1 with TRBJ1-1, with unresolved D. CDR1 LGHDT and CDR2 YNNKEL come from the germline V gene (reference sequence). The CDR3 totals 18 residues. Trimming shortened V by 0 bases and J by 5 bases, and 22 bases separated the two germline ends. The full variable domain, completed using reference TRBV3-1 and TRBJ1-1, is DTAVSQTPKYLVTQMGNDKSIKCEQNLGHDTMYWYKQDSKKFLKIMFSYNNKELIINETVPNRFSPKSPDKAHLNLHINSLELGDSAVYFCASSQDWGSSPGKTEAFFGQGTRLTVV.

V and J are TRBV7-9 and TRBJ2-1, with 9 bases identical to TRBD2. This CDR3 is built from 17 residues. The J segment lost 7 bases and the V segment lost 2 bases, leaving 12 bases of the junction unmatched. Germline V gene sequence: CDR1 SEHNR, CDR2 FQNEAQ (reference sequence). CDR3 sequence reads: CASSLWLAGRRKNEQFF. The CDR3 nucleotides read TGTGCCAGCAGCTTATGGCTAGCGGGACGACGGAAGAATGAGCAGTTCTTC. Filled out from reference TRBV7-9 and TRBJ2-1, the complete variable domain reads DTGVSQNPRHKITKRGQNVTFRCDPISEHNRLYWYRQTLGQGPEFLTYFQNEAQLEKSRLLSDRFSAERPKGSFSTLEIQRTEQGDSAMYLCASSLWLAGRRKNEQFFGPGTRLTVL.

This clonotype came up many times. The CDR3 nucleotides are TGTGCCAGCAGTCCCCCCGGTGTGAGCAATGAGCAGTTCTTC. This translates into CASSPPGVSNEQFF. This chain uses TRBV28 with TRBJ2-1; D uncertain. CDR1 is MDHEN, CDR2 SYDVKM, per germline. Trimming removed 5 bases at V and 6 bases at J, with 14 bases between. This CDR3 has 14 amino acids.

This clonotype has ten or more counts. V is TRBV12-3 or TRBV12-4 and J is TRBJ2-7; tentatively, D is TRBD2 (5 bases). Trimming took 6 bases from V and 7 from J, leaving 13 bases between them. There are 12 residues in the CDR3. This CDR3 reads CASSKGPGEQYF. Written as DNA, the CDR3 is TGTGCCAGCAGCAAGGGCCCGGGGGAGCAGTACTTC.

This clonotype was observed many times. This chain joins TRBV7-3 and TRBJ2-1; the D gene is possibly TRBD1 (5 bases). The CDR3 extends over 13 amino acids. The V and J ends lost 0 bases and 12 bases respectively, with 12 bases between them. CDR1 is SGHTA, CDR2 FQGTGA, per germline. The CDR3 sequence is CASSLTRGATQFF. The CDR3 DNA reads TGTGCCAGCAGCTTAACCCGTGGGGCTACGCAGTTCTTC.

A note on this clonotype: This clone may be a read error of a much larger clone one base away. The chain has TRBV14 and TRBJ2-7, with TRBD2 as a possible D gene (6 bases). Per the germline V gene, CDR1 is SGHDN and CDR2 is FVKESK. This CDR3 spans 11 amino acids. V was pared by 4 bases and J by 9 bases, with 10 bases between. The CDR3 here is CASSRRGAQYF. CDR3 bases: TGTGCCAGCAGCCGCCGCGGGGCGCAGTACTTC.

This clonotype was seen a few times. The chain uses TRBV24-1 and TRBJ1-1, with D uncertain. V was cut by 4 bases and J by 2 bases, with 13 bases left in between. The germline gives CDR1 KGHDR, CDR2 SFDVKD. CDR3 length equals 15 residues. CDR3 DNA: TGTGCCACCAGTGACCGGACTGGAGGAAACACTGAAGCTTTCTTT. It yields the protein CATSDRTGGNTEAFF.

The V and J genes are TRBV7-9 and TRBJ1-2; TRBD1 matches 10 bases. Per the germline V gene, CDR1 is SEHNR and CDR2 is FQNEAQ (reference sequence). Germline trimming cut 5 bases from V and 2 bases from J; bases unmatched to any gene: 11. The CDR3 length is 17 residues. The CDR3 protein is CASSPPTGGRLNYGYTF. CDR3 sequence (DNA): TGTGCCAGCAGCCCACCGACAGGGGGCAGGCTGAACTATGGCTACACCTTC.

The chain couples TRBV15 to TRBJ2-4; a possible D gene is TRBD1 (5 bases). The CDR3 spans 17 residues. Germline loops: CDR1 LNHNV, CDR2 YYDKDF (reference sequence). Deletions cut 4 bases from V and 0 bases from J, with 16 bases between. The CDR3, as DNA: TGTGCCACCAGCACCCCGTGGGGCGGCCCAGCCAAAAACATTCAGTACTTC. It codes for CATSTPWGGPAKNIQYF. Full variable domain (rest looked up from reference TRBV15 and TRBJ2-4): DAMVIQNPRYQVTQFGKPVTLSCSQTLNHNVMYWYQQKSSQAPKLLFHYYDKDFNNEADTPDNFQSRRPNTSFCFLDIRSPGLGDTAMYLCATSTPWGGPAKNIQYFGAGTRLSVL.

The chain has TRBV20-1 and TRBJ1-3, with D perhaps matching TRBD1 (5 bases). Germline-derived CDR1 and CDR2 are DFQATT and SNEGSKA (reference sequence). The CDR3 is 12 amino acids. Trimming stripped 4 bases from V and 7 bases from J, with 11 bases between. Here the CDR3 DNA reads TGCAGTGCTAACGGGGGGTGGAACACCATATATTTT. Encoded protein: CSANGGWNTIYF.

The genes are TRBV7-8 and TRBJ2-2, with D possibly being TRBD1 or TRBD2 (6 bases each). Germline V gene lookup returns CDR1 SGHVS and CDR2 FQNEAQ. V was shortened by 4 bases and J by 2 bases, with 20 bases between the two germline ends. This CDR3 is built from 18 residues. CDR3 sequence: CASSSPRGGPFNTGELFF. For the CDR3, the DNA is TGTGCCAGCAGCTCACCGCGAGGGGGGCCTTTTAACACCGGGGAGCTGTTTTTT.

Notes on this clonotype: One base away lies a much larger clone, so this may be a sequencing read error. The chain employs TRBV9 and TRBJ1-2, with TRBD1 matching over 7 bases. Germline V gene lookup returns CDR1 SGDLS and CDR2 YYNGEE. The CDR3 consists of 14 residues. The chain's CDR3 is CAGSGRTGSYGYTF. CDR3 coding DNA: TGTGCCGGCAGCGGCCGGACAGGATCCTATGGCTACACCTTC.

The V call is TRBV28, the J call TRBJ1-3; TRBD1 agrees at 8 bases. Germline-derived CDR1 and CDR2 are MDHEN and SYDVKM. V shed 6 bases, J shed 2 bases, and the junction held 3 bases outside the gene matches. This CDR3 contains 14 residues. In DNA form, the CDR3 reads TGTGCCAGCAGACAACAGGGGGCTGGAAACACCATATATTTT. It translates to CASRQQGAGNTIYF.

Only a few counts were recorded for this clonotype. J is TRBJ2-3 and V is TRBV30; tentative D call: TRBD2 (6 bases). The ends were cut back, 5 bases at V and 3 bases at J, with 18 bases in the middle. Germline-derived CDR1 and CDR2 are GTSNPN and SVGIG (reference sequence). There are 15 residues in the CDR3. The CDR3 DNA reads as TGTGCCTGGGGGGCCGGACTATCTAATACAGATACGCAGTATTTT. Amino acid sequence: CAWGAGLSNTDTQYF. Full variable domain (outside the CDR3, taken from reference TRBV30 and TRBJ2-3): SQTIHQWPATLVQPVGSPLSLECTVEGTSNPNLYWYRQAAGRGLQLLFYSVGIGQISSEVPQNLSASRPQDRQFILSSKKLLLSDSGFYLCAWGAGLSNTDTQYFGPGTRLTVL.

The V and J genes are TRBV6-5 and TRBJ2-7; no definite D call. The V gene lost 0 bases and the J gene lost 7 bases, with 10 bases spanning the gap. CDR3 length: 13 residues. Looked up from germline, CDR1 is MNHEY and CDR2 is SVGAGI. Here the CDR3 reads CASSYSSAAEQYF. The CDR3 nucleotides read TGTGCCAGCAGTTACTCGTCAGCAGCAGAGCAGTACTTC.

This clonotype was recorded at least ten times. The chain employs TRBV5-8 and TRBJ2-7; 8 nucleotides match TRBD1. Germline V gives CDR1 SGHTS, CDR2 YDEGEE. V lost 5 bases and J lost 4; bases outside the gene matches: 5. This CDR3 region has 13 residues. CDR3 protein: CASRHRQGYEQYF. In DNA, the CDR3 is TGTGCCAGCAGACACCGACAGGGGTACGAGCAGTACTTC.

This chain links TRBV7-2 with TRBJ2-3, with D unclear. Germline values: CDR1 SGHTA, CDR2 FQGNSA. The ends were cut back, 6 bases at V and 0 bases at J, with 13 bases in the middle. The CDR3 runs to 15 residues. The CDR3 DNA is TGTGCCAGCAGTCGAAGCGCCCAAAGCACAGATACGCAGTATTTT. This gives the protein CASSRSAQSTDTQYF.

The table lists this clonotype with many counts. V and J are TRBV4-2 and TRBJ2-5, with 10 nucleotides matching TRBD1. CDR1 LGHNA and CDR2 YNFKEQ come from the germline V gene. J gave up 5 bases and V 1 base, and 7 bases lay outside the gene matches. The CDR3 extends over 16 amino acids. CDR3 region: CASSQAGTGATETQYF. In DNA form, the CDR3 reads TGTGCCAGCAGCCAAGCCGGGACAGGGGCGACGGAGACCCAGTACTTC.

The table lists this clonotype with a few counts. The chain has TRBV7-8 and TRBJ2-3; D remains unclear. The V gene's germline CDR1 is SGHVS and CDR2 FQNEAQ. The CDR3 contains 15 residues. The germline V and J ends were trimmed by 5 bases and 3 bases, with 15 bases remaining between them. Here the CDR3 DNA reads TGTGCCAGCAGCCAGCCAACCTTAGGGACAGATACGCAGTATTTT. Amino acids: CASSQPTLGTDTQYF. Using reference TRBV7-8 and TRBJ2-3 for the parts outside the CDR3, the full variable domain is GAGVSQSPRYKVAKRGQDVALRCDPISGHVSLFWYQQALGQGPEFLTYFQNEAQLDKSGLPSDRFFAERPEGSVSTLKIQRTQQEDSAVYLCASSQPTLGTDTQYFGPGTRLTVL.

In its sample, this clonotype was seen a few times. A much larger clonotype is one base distant, so this may be a read error. The chain carries TRBV6-6 and TRBJ1-5; the D gene is possibly TRBD1 (5 bases). The CDR3 length is 12 residues. CDR1 and CDR2 from the germline V gene are MNHNY and SVGAGI (reference sequence). The V and J ends lost 5 bases and 11 bases respectively, with 13 bases between them. CDR3 region: CASSDGGRAQHF. CDR3 nucleotides: TGTGCCAGCAGTGACGGGGGTCGAGCCCAGCATTTT.

This clonotype was picked up many times. This chain joins TRBV30 and TRBJ2-5; D is perhaps TRBD2 (6 bases). CDR1 is GTSNPN, CDR2 SVGIG, per germline (reference sequence). V gave up 1 base and J gave up 2 bases, with 17 bases separating them. The CDR3 runs 16 residues. The CDR3 coding sequence is TGTGCCTGGAGTGCCGGTCTTGGTGCGGGGCAAGAGACCCAGTACTTC. Its translation is CAWSAGLGAGQETQYF.

V gene TRBV7-2 combines with J gene TRBJ2-5; 7 nucleotides match TRBD1. With V trimmed by 5 bases and J by 4 bases, 7 bases remained unmatched. CDR1 and CDR2 (germline): SGHTA, FQGNSA. The CDR3 is made up of 14 amino acids. The chain's CDR3 is CASSPDRSRETQYF. As DNA, the CDR3 is TGTGCCAGCAGCCCGGACAGGTCCCGAGAGACCCAGTACTTC.

The gene calls are TRBV5-1 and TRBJ2-1, with 8 bases aligning to TRBD2. The CDR3 runs 15 residues. CDR1 SGHRS and CDR2 YFSETQ come from the germline V gene. V was pared by 4 bases and J by 0 bases, with 3 bases of the junction left unmatched. CDR3 nucleotide sequence: TGCGCCAGCAGCGAAACTAGCGGCTCCTACAATGAGCAGTTCTTC. Its protein product is CASSETSGSYNEQFF.

The rearrangement links TRBV30 to TRBJ1-2; tentative D call: TRBD1 (6 bases). V was clipped by 5 bases and J by 6 bases, with 16 bases between them. Germline lookup yields CDR1 GTSNPN and CDR2 SVGIG (reference sequence). There are 13 residues in the CDR3. CDR3 sequence: CAWGGDQGHGYTF. The CDR3 DNA is TGTGCCTGGGGGGGCGACCAGGGGCATGGCTACACCTTC.

The chain employs TRBV2 and TRBJ1-5; tentative D call: TRBD1 (5 bases). V was trimmed by 4 bases and J by 3 bases, leaving 13 bases between them. Germline assignment: CDR1 SNHLY and CDR2 FYNNEI. CDR3 size: 15 residues. The CDR3 here is CASSVHGTPNQPQHF. CDR3 in DNA: TGTGCCAGCAGTGTACACGGGACCCCCAATCAGCCCCAGCATTTT.

This clonotype was seen at least ten times. The chain has TRBV9 and TRBJ2-3; D may match TRBD1 or TRBD2 (5 bases each). The CDR3 runs 15 residues. V lost 4 bases and J 1 base, leaving 13 bases between the germline ends. Germline assignment: CDR1 SGDLS and CDR2 YYNGEE. The CDR3 DNA follows: TGTGCCAGCAGCCCCACCGGGGCGCGCACAGATACGCAGTATTTT. Its protein product is CASSPTGARTDTQYF.

About this clonotype: An end of the junction does not agree with germline; a read error may underlie this. The chain couples TRBV7-6 to TRBJ2-3; 9 nucleotides agree with TRBD2. Germline V gene data show CDR1 as SGHVS and CDR2 as FNYEAQ. The CDR3 runs to 16 residues. CDR3 amino acids: CASSLGRGGRTDAQYF. CDR3 coding DNA: TGTGCCAGCAGCTTAGGGCGGGGGGGCCGGACAGATGCGCAGTATTTT.